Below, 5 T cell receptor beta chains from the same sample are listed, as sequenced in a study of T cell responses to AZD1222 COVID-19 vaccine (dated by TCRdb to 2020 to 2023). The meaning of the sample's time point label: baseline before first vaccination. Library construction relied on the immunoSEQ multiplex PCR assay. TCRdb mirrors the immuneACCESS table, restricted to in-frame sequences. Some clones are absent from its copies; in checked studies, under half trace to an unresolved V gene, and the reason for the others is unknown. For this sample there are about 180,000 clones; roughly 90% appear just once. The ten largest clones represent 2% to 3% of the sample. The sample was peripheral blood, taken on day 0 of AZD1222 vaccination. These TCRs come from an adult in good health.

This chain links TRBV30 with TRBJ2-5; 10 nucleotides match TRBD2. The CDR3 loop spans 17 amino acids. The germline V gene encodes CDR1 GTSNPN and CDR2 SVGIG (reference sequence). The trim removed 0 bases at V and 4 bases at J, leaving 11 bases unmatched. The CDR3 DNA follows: TGTGCCTGGAGTGTACACCTTGGACTAGCGGAGTCAGAGACCCAGTACTTC. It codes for CAWSVHLGLAESETQYF.

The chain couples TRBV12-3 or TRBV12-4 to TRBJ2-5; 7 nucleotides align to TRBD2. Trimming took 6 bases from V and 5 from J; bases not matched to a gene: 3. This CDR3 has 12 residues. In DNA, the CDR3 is TGTGCCAGCAGCCGAGCGGGGGAGACCCAGTACTTC. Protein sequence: CASSRAGETQYF.

CDR3 region: CASSPRDRISKETQYF. The CDR3, as DNA: TGTGCCAGCTCACCCCGGGACAGAATATCGAAAGAGACCCAGTACTTC. This chain uses TRBV18 with TRBJ2-5; 7 nucleotides match TRBD1. The CDR3 is 16 amino acids. The V gene end was trimmed by 3 bases and the J gene end by 3 bases; junction bases not matched to a gene: 10. Germline assignment: CDR1 KGHSH and CDR2 LQKENI.

CDR3: CASPSRRGGDRGKGYTF. CDR3 bases: TGCGCCAGCCCCAGCCGGAGAGGAGGAGACAGGGGGAAAGGCTACACCTTC. The chain links TRBV10-1 to TRBJ1-2, with 9 bases that match TRBD1. CDR3 length: 17 residues. V shed 8 bases and J 8 bases; nucleotides not matched to a gene: 21. Looked up from germline, CDR1 is WNHNN and CDR2 is SYGVQD (reference sequence).

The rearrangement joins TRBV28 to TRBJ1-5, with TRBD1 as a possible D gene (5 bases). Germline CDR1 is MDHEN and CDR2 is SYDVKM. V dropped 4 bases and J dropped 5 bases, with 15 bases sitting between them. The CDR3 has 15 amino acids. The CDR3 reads CASSWGRGGDQPQHF. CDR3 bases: TGTGCCAGCAGTTGGGGGAGGGGCGGGGATCAGCCCCAGCATTTT. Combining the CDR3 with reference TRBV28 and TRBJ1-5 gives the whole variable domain DVKVTQSSRYLVKRTGEKVFLECVQDMDHENMFWYRQDPGLGLRLIYFSYDVKMKEKGDIPEGYSVSREKKERFSLILESASTNQTSMYLCASSWGRGGDQPQHFGDGTRLSIL.